The 26 T cell receptor gamma chains reported below all come from one sample, sequenced in a study of γδ T cells in repeated Plasmodium falciparum infection. Gammadelta T cells were flow-sorted from PBMC into Vgamma9/Vdelta2+ and Vdelta2-negative populations for bulk analysis. TCRdb re-called the multiplex PCR reads using CATT. Among 25,000 to 35,000 gamma-chain clones listed, approximately 1.5% were seen once. The specimen was gamma-delta T cells from blood. All receptors derive from a pool of human donors (malaria-infected and uninfected, not separated).

This clone has a handful of counts. A far more abundant clone sits one base away, making this likely a read error. The sample holds other DNA sequences that translate to the same CDR3. Here the V gene is TRGV2, but the J gene went uncalled. Germline assignment: CDR1 EGSNGY and CDR2 YDSYNSKV. This CDR3 region has 14 residues. Here the CDR3 DNA reads TGTGCCACCTGGGACGCGTACGTTAAAGGCTTTCAGCTCTTT. It specifies CATWDAYVKGFQLF.

This clone was found many times. This CDR3 is also generated by other DNA sequences in the sample. The chain links TRGV4 to TRGJP2. Germline CDR1 EGSTGY, CDR2 YDSYTSSV. The CDR3 loop spans 15 amino acids. Trimming at V came to 0 bases and at J to 2 bases, leaving 3 bases not matched to a gene. In DNA, the CDR3 is TGTGCCACCTGGGATGGGGGGAGTAGTGATTGGATCAAGACGTTT. As protein: CATWDGGSSDWIKTF.

This clone was picked up a small number of times. This likely traces to a read error, being one base from a far larger clone. Within the sample, other DNA sequences also encode this same CDR3. V gene TRGV9 combines with J gene TRGJ1 or TRGJ2. Because TCRdb records no J gene, it was assigned here through a match of the DNA to germline. The CDR3 runs 14 residues. The germline V gene has CDR1 GITISATS and CDR2 ISYDGTV (reference sequence). The CDR3 loop reads CALWEAVSYYKKLF. The CDR3 DNA sequence: TGTGCCTTGTGGGAGGCCGTAAGTTATTACAAGAAACTCTTT.

This clone has a handful of counts. The protein recorded in TCRdb matches a much larger clone and deviates from this DNA's translation at residue 3, suggesting a read error; the protein here is obtained by translating the DNA. The chain links TRGV4 to TRGJ1 or TRGJ2. Germline assignment: CDR1 EGSTGY and CDR2 YDSYTSSV. The CDR3 totals 13 residues. Here the CDR3 DNA reads TGTGCCGCCTGGGATGGCGATTATTATAAGAAACTCTTT. Translating gives CAAWDGDYYKKLF.

This clone was detected a few times. A far more abundant clone sits one base away, making this likely a read error. The same CDR3 can be traced to other DNA sequences in this sample. The chain couples TRGV9 to TRGJ1 or TRGJ2. TCRdb offers no J gene call, so here the DNA was matched to germline to obtain one. There are 11 residues in the CDR3. Per the germline V gene, CDR1 is GITISATS and CDR2 is ISYDGTV (reference sequence). CDR3 DNA sequence: TGTGCCTTATGGGAGAGGTATAAGAAACTCTTT. It is translated as CALWERYKKLF.

This clone was found a few times. This DNA's translation and the protein TCRdb lists, from a much larger clone, do not match at residue 5, likely due to a read error; the protein shown is translated from the DNA. J is TRGJ1 or TRGJ2 and V is TRGV8. The J gene, missing from TCRdb, was assigned here through DNA to germline matching. Germline V CDR1 and CDR2: VENAVY, YDSYNSRV. V trimming: 5 bases; J trimming: 10 bases; junction bases outside the gene matches: 11. The CDR3 runs to 12 residues. For the CDR3, the DNA is TGTGCCACCTGGGGTAGACGGACCAAGAAACTCTTT. Amino acids: CATWGRRTKKLF.

This clone was seen a few times. This DNA's translation and the protein TCRdb lists, from a much larger clone, do not match at residue 9, likely due to a read error; the protein shown is translated from the DNA. The CDR3 nucleotides are TGTGCCACCTGGGACGGGCCCCAGAGACTCTTT. Amino acid sequence: CATWDGPQRLF. The J segment was not called; the V segment is TRGV2. The germline gives CDR1 EGSNGY, CDR2 YDSYNSKV. The CDR3 is 11 residues long.

Worth noting for this clone: The protein recorded in TCRdb matches a much larger clone and deviates from this DNA's translation at residue 7, suggesting a read error; the protein here is obtained by translating the DNA. The gene calls are TRGV3 and TRGJ1 or TRGJ2. No J gene is reported in TCRdb; it was inferred here by comparing the DNA with germline. The germline gives CDR1 VTNTFY, CDR2 YDVSTARD (reference sequence). V was clipped by 3 bases and J by 2 bases; unmatched bases: 4. CDR3 length: 13 residues. CDR3 nucleotide sequence: TGTGCCACCTGGGACTTCGATTATTATAAGAAACTCTTT. Amino acids: CATWDFDYYKKLF.

This clone has just a few counts. TCRdb records a much larger clone's protein for this DNA, with a difference at residue 10 that likely arises from a read error; the protein given is the translation of the DNA. The V gene was identified as TRGV4, while no J gene was called. The germline V gene has CDR1 EGSTGY and CDR2 YDSYTSSV. This CDR3 is built from 12 residues. DNA of the CDR3: TGTGCCACCTGGGCTGATCACCCGAAGAGACTCTTT. Translated, it gives CATWADHPKRLF.

The table lists this clone with many counts. This DNA translates differently at residue 7 from the TCRdb protein, which is that of a much larger clone; a read error is likely, and the protein shown is the DNA's own translation. The chain has TRGV9 and TRGJP. Germline CDR1 and CDR2: GITISATS and ISYDGTV (reference sequence). The J segment lost 6 bases and the V segment lost 1 base, leaving 6 bases of the junction unmatched. The CDR3 totals 17 residues. The CDR3 sequence is CALWEVSRELGKKIKVF. DNA of the CDR3: TGTGCCTTGTGGGAGGTATCAAGAGAGTTGGGCAAAAAAATCAAGGTATTT.

This clone has at least ten counts. A far larger clone is just one base off, so this is likely a read error. Within the sample, other DNA sequences also encode this same CDR3. The rearrangement uses TRGV3 and TRGJ1 or TRGJ2. CDR3 size: 12 residues. CDR1 VTNTFY and CDR2 YDVSTARD come from the germline V gene (reference sequence). The CDR3 loop is CATWDGPYKKLF. The CDR3 DNA follows: TGTGCCACCTGGGACGGTCCCTATAAGAAGCTCTTT.

The rearrangement links TRGV8 to TRGJ1 or TRGJ2. The CDR3 length is 13 residues. The V segment lost 3 bases and the J segment 8 bases; nucleotides outside the gene matches: 10. Germline V gene data show CDR1 as VENAVY and CDR2 as YDSYNSRV. In DNA form, the CDR3 reads TGTGCCACCTGGGATGCCCGAAGGGATAAGAAACTCTTT. This gives the protein CATWDARRDKKLF.

This clone was counted between two and nine times. This sequence is one base from a far larger clone and is likely a read error. The sample carries other DNA sequences with the same CDR3. The V and J genes are TRGV9 and TRGJP. Since TCRdb gives no J gene, matching the DNA to germline was used here to assign it. The CDR3 totals 17 residues. Germline V CDR1 and CDR2: GITISATS, ISYDGTV (reference sequence). CDR3 nucleotides: TGTGCCCTGTGGGAGGTGAAGTTAGTGTTGGGCAAAAAAATCAAGGTATTT. Residues: CALWEVKLVLGKKIKVF.

This clone was seen many times. The V gene is TRGV4, the J gene TRGJ1 or TRGJ2. Germline assignment: CDR1 EGSTGY and CDR2 YDSYTSSV. With V trimmed by 0 bases and J by 5 bases, 4 bases remained unmatched. The CDR3 consists of 13 residues. The CDR3 sequence is CATWDGQNYKKLF. The DNA for the CDR3 is TGTGCCACCTGGGATGGGCAAAATTATAAGAAACTCTTT.

This clone was seen repeatedly, ten times or more. TCRdb shows a much larger clone's protein in place of this DNA's translation, and the two differ at residue 6, likely through a read error; the protein shown is translated from the DNA. This chain links TRGV4 with TRGJ1 or TRGJ2. The CDR3 is made up of 15 amino acids. Trimming cost V 3 bases and J 2 bases; bases outside gene matches: 10. Germline values: CDR1 EGSTGY, CDR2 YDSYTSSV. The CDR3 loop reads CATWDRLVYYYKKLF. CDR3 sequence (DNA): TGTGCCACCTGGGATAGGCTGGTCTATTATTATAAGAAACTCTTT.

This clone has only a few counts. The amino acid sequence in TCRdb belongs to a much larger clone and departs from this DNA's translation at residue 10, likely a sequencing read error; the sequence shown is translated from the DNA. This chain connects TRGV5 to TRGJ1 or TRGJ2. TCRdb records no J gene; here it was assigned by comparing the DNA to germline. Trimming at V came to 0 bases and at J to 12 bases, leaving 11 bases not matched to a gene. CDR3 length: 13 amino acids. Germline loops: CDR1 VINAFY, CDR2 YDVSNSKD. The CDR3 bases are TGTGCCACCTGGGACAGGCCCCAGAGTAGGAAACTCTTT. Residues: CATWDRPQSRKLF.

A few counts support this clone. The protein held in TCRdb is that of a much larger clone and does not match this DNA's translation at residue 8, likely because of a read error; the protein shown is translated from the DNA. At the DNA level, this CDR3 is encoded by other sequences in the same sample as well. V gene TRGV9 combines with J gene TRGJP. TCRdb is silent on the J gene; assignment here came from matching the DNA to germline. The germline CDR1 and CDR2 sequences are GITISATS and ISYDGTV (reference sequence). The CDR3 is 17 amino acids. This CDR3 is CALWEVLEELGKKIKVF. The CDR3 nucleotides read TGTGCCCTGTGGGAGGTGCTCGAAGAGTTGGGCAAAAAAATCAAGGTATTT.

A word on this clone: This DNA's translation differs at residue 4 from TCRdb's protein, which comes from a much larger clone; a read error is likely, and the protein shown is translated from the DNA. The chain uses TRGV9 and TRGJP. TCRdb carries no J gene annotation; the J gene was assigned here by matching the DNA with germline. Germline values: CDR1 GITISATS, CDR2 ISYDGTV (reference sequence). The CDR3 spans 17 residues. CDR3 protein: CALREERQELGKKIKVF. Written as DNA, the CDR3 is TGTGCCTTGCGGGAAGAAAGACAAGAGTTGGGCAAAAAAATCAAGGTATTT.

The table lists this clone with many counts. Only one base separates this from a far larger clonotype, so it likely reflects a read error. Distinct nucleotide sequences in the sample also encode this CDR3. Here the CDR3 reads CALWEVSGELGKKIKVF. The DNA for the CDR3 is TGTGCCTTGTGGGAGGTCTCTGGAGAGTTGGGCAAAAAAATCAAGGTATTT. The V and J genes are TRGV9 and TRGJP. This CDR3 comprises 17 residues. V lost 1 base to trimming and J lost 6 bases; unmatched junction nucleotides: 6. Germline V CDR1 and CDR2: GITISATS, ISYDGTV (reference sequence).

About this clone itself: This DNA translates differently at residue 8 from the TCRdb protein, which is that of a much larger clone; a read error is likely, and the protein shown is the DNA's own translation. The chain combines TRGV2 with TRGJP2. TCRdb leaves out the J gene; it was filled in here by matching the DNA to germline. CDR1 and CDR2 from the germline V gene are EGSNGY and YDSYNSKV. This CDR3 comprises 12 residues. V was clipped by 0 bases and J by 12 bases; unmatched bases: 4. CDR3 bases: TGTGCCACCTGGGACGGGCCTCGGATCAAGACGTTT. It is translated as CATWDGPRIKTF.

A remark on this clone: TCRdb has a much larger clone's protein, which differs at residue 4 from the translation of this DNA, likely because of a read error; what is shown is the protein translated from the DNA. The genes are TRGV9 and TRGJ1 or TRGJ2. TCRdb lists no J gene, so it was determined here by aligning the DNA to germline. Germline values: CDR1 GITISATS, CDR2 ISYDGTV (reference sequence). CDR3 size: 11 residues. CDR3: CALRETGKKLF. CDR3 sequence (DNA): TGTGCCTTGCGGGAGACTGGTAAGAAACTCTTT.

By proportion, this clone is medium-sized. The J gene is TRGJP1, the V gene TRGV9. In germline, CDR1 is GITISATS, CDR2 ISYDGTV (reference sequence). There are 16 residues in the CDR3. Unmatched junction bases numbered 4, after V lost 0 bases and J lost 0 bases. In nucleotides, the CDR3 is TGTGCCTTGTGGGAGGTGAGGCATACCACTGGTTGGTTCAAGATATTT. Protein sequence: CALWEVRHTTGWFKIF.

This clone occurred a few times. The amino acid sequence in TCRdb belongs to a much larger clone and departs from this DNA's translation at residue 2, likely a sequencing read error; the sequence shown is translated from the DNA. The CDR3 region is CTLWEVKAKLGKKIKVF. The CDR3 coding sequence is TGTACCTTGTGGGAGGTGAAGGCCAAGTTGGGCAAAAAAATCAAGGTATTT. The chain joins TRGV9 to TRGJP. TCRdb offers no J gene call, so here the DNA was matched to germline to obtain one. Germline V gives CDR1 GITISATS, CDR2 ISYDGTV (reference sequence). The CDR3 is made up of 17 amino acids.

This clone was observed a handful of times. The protein in TCRdb stems from a much larger clone and differs at residue 11 from this DNA's translation, likely a read error; here the protein is translated from the DNA. J is TRGJP2 and V is TRGV5. Germline V gene sequence: CDR1 VINAFY, CDR2 YDVSNSKD. The CDR3 loop spans 13 amino acids. The CDR3 loop reads CATWDRLDWIETF. CDR3 coding DNA: TGTGCCACCTGGGACAGGCTTGATTGGATCGAGACGTTT.

This clone appeared many times. This DNA translates differently at residue 4 from the TCRdb protein, which is that of a much larger clone; a read error is likely, and the protein shown is the DNA's own translation. The J gene is TRGJP, the V gene TRGV9. The J gene comes from matching the DNA to germline here; TCRdb lacks it. There are 15 residues in the CDR3. In germline, CDR1 is GITISATS, CDR2 ISYDGTV (reference sequence). CDR3 DNA sequence: TGTGCCTTGAGGGAGTCAGAGTTGGGCAAAAAAATCAAGGTATTT. Protein product: CALRESELGKKIKVF.

Within the sample, this clone is medium-sized (0.01 to 0.1%). The sample has other DNA sequences that encode this CDR3 too. This chain connects TRGV9 to TRGJP. The germline V gene has CDR1 GITISATS and CDR2 ISYDGTV (reference sequence). The CDR3 is 17 residues long. J lost 4 bases, V lost 4 bases, and 7 bases had no gene match. This chain's CDR3 is CALWEERQELGKKIKVF. In DNA, the CDR3 is TGTGCCTTGTGGGAAGAAAGACAAGAGTTGGGCAAAAAAATCAAGGTATTT.